Listed here are 4 T cell receptor beta chains from one sample, sequenced in a study of blood T cell repertoires in COVID-19. Some clones are missing from TCRdb's copy, which holds only in-frame ones; the method was immunoSEQ multiplex PCR. The sample records fewer than 250,000 clones, around 82% being singletons. The sequenced sample was peripheral blood. The receptor source for this set is a man between 50 and 59 years old with active or convalescent COVID-19.

The J gene is TRBJ1-2, the V gene TRBV29-1; possibly TRBD1 for D (5 bases). The CDR3 covers 13 residues. With 7 bases removed from V and 3 bases from J, the gap between germline ends came to 15 bases. CDR1 is SQVTM, CDR2 ANQGSEA, per germline. The CDR3 is CSARGGEDYGYTF. CDR3 in DNA: TGCAGCGCCCGGGGGGGGGAAGACTATGGCTACACCTTC.

This chain joins TRBV27 and TRBJ2-7; TRBD2 agrees at 8 bases. The CDR3 is 16 amino acids. V lost 4 bases and J lost 2; bases outside the gene matches: 10. The V gene's germline CDR1 is MNHEY and CDR2 SMNVEV (reference sequence). CDR3 coding DNA: TGTGCCAGCAGTTCCTCCTTCGCGGGAGGCGCCTACGAGCAGTACTTC. This codes for CASSSSFAGGAYEQYF.

V and J are TRBV30 and TRBJ1-1; tentative D call: TRBD1 (6 bases). V was clipped by 3 bases and J by 4 bases, with 12 bases between them. This CDR3 has 13 amino acids. Germline CDR1 is GTSNPN and CDR2 is SVGIG (reference sequence). The CDR3 region has the DNA TGTGCCTGGAGATCCCAGGGGCCCACTGAAGCTTTCTTT. Translation: CAWRSQGPTEAFF.

V gene TRBV29-1 combines with J gene TRBJ1-3; D is possibly TRBD1 (5 bases). The V and J ends lost 4 bases and 7 bases respectively, with 17 bases between them. CDR3 length equals 14 residues. CDR1 is SQVTM, CDR2 ANQGSEA, per germline. The CDR3 is CSVVEGAGWNTIYF. DNA of the CDR3: TGCAGCGTTGTGGAAGGGGCAGGGTGGAACACCATATATTTT.